The 3 T cell receptor beta chains given below trace back to one sample, sequenced in a study of blood T cell repertoires in COVID-19. The protocol was immunoSEQ multiplex PCR, while the TCRdb copy is restricted to in-frame clones and leaves out a portion. This sample has some 320,000 clones, with 70% to 90% found just once. Sequencing was carried out using peripheral blood. The receptor set was obtained from a human donor in a cohort sampled during active COVID-19.

J is TRBJ1-4 and V is TRBV7-2; TRBD1 matches 7 bases. V was pared by 1 base and J by 3 bases, with 2 bases of the junction left unmatched. The CDR3 runs 15 residues. The germline V gene has CDR1 SGHTA and CDR2 FQGNSA. CDR3 nucleotides: TGTGCCAGCAGCTTAGAGGGGGCCCCTAATGAAAAACTGTTTTTT. This encodes CASSLEGAPNEKLFF. Variable domain in full (rest from reference TRBV7-2 and TRBJ1-4): GAGVSQSPSNKVTEKGKDVELRCDPISGHTALYWYRQSLGQGLEFLIYFQGNSAPDKSGLPSDRFSAERTGGSVSTLTIQRTQQEDSAVYLCASSLEGAPNEKLFFGSGTQLSVL.

V usage is TRBV12-3 or TRBV12-4 and J usage is TRBJ2-7; TRBD1 might be the D (5 bases). V was cut by 3 bases and J by 0 bases, with 6 bases left in between. This CDR3 is built from 13 residues. In nucleotides, the CDR3 is TGTGCCAGCAGTTTGGACATCTCCTACGAGCAGTACTTC. It encodes CASSLDISYEQYF.

The chain is built from TRBV2 and TRBJ1-1, with D uncertain. V was trimmed by 3 bases and J by 6 bases, leaving 8 bases between them. The CDR3 runs to 12 residues. Germline V gene data show CDR1 as SNHLY and CDR2 as FYNNEI. The CDR3, as DNA: TGTGCCAGCAGTGATGTAATCCCTGAAGCTTTCTTT. It yields the protein CASSDVIPEAFF.